This T cell receptor beta chain was identified during a study of radiotherapy plus CTLA-4 blockade in lung cancer (dated by TCRdb to 2016 to 2018). For the wider study: Among enrolled patients, 15% to 20% had an objective response and around 33% reached disease control. On the study overall, not on this receptor specifically: The strongest predictors of response were reported to be early dynamic shifts in blood T cell clones along with a rise in serum interferon-beta following radiation. After treatment with radiotherapy and ipilimumab, TCR clones that originated in tumors expanded in peripheral blood.

In this study, focal radiation therapy paired with CTLA-4 blockade (ipilimumab) was tested in patients who had chemo-refractory metastatic non-small-cell lung cancer. Taken from cysteine to phenylalanine, the CDR3 has 12 residues. Left in the record is the CDR3 DNA by itself, 36 bases read in frame from the first base. CDR1 and CDR2 are read off the germline V gene as MNHEY and SVGAGI. V is cut back by 6 bases and J by 8 bases, with 3 bases in the junction unmatched. Library method: the immunoSEQ multiplex PCR assay. This immuneACCESS table, as held by TCRdb, lists in-frame sequences with V and J called but not all clones. Of the missing ones, under half trace to an unresolved V gene in checked studies; the others have no known cause. The sample records 57,000 or so clones, around three quarters of which are singletons. About 4.2% of the sample lies in the top ten. A remark on this clone: The target of this receptor is not known. No per-base quality is available; no much larger clone lies one base away.

The material sequenced was peripheral blood, taken from a patient treated with radiotherapy plus ipilimumab. This TCR derives from a human donor with non-small cell lung cancer who had a complete response to radiotherapy plus ipilimumab. In this chain, TRBV6-5 is recombined with TRBJ1-4, with 7 middle bases fitting TRBD1. For the CDR3, the sequence is CASRQGREKLFF. In nucleotides, the sequence is TGTGCCAGCAGACAGGGGCGGGAAAAACTGTTTTTT.